These 19 T cell receptor beta chains came from one sample sequenced in a study of glioma-infiltrating T cells after dendritic cell vaccination. The time point was: after dendritic cell vaccination, including at tumor progression/relapse. The repertoire was sequenced with immunoSEQ multiplex PCR; TCRdb's copy has only in-frame clones and lacks some. The sample holds over 80,000 clones, 81% seen once. The input for sequencing was blood, taken after dendritic cell vaccination. The origin of the receptors is a human donor with glioblastoma.

This clone was seen repeatedly, ten times or more. The chain couples TRBV5-1 to TRBJ2-3, with TRBD1 matching 10 bases. Germline-derived CDR1 and CDR2 are SGHRS and YFSETQ. This CDR3 has 16 residues. With 5 bases clipped from V and 2 bases from J, the junction kept 8 bases outside the gene matches. CDR3 region: CASRTGGESHTDTQYF. The CDR3 region has the DNA TGCGCCAGCAGGACAGGGGGCGAAAGTCACACAGATACGCAGTATTTT. Filled out from reference TRBV5-1 and TRBJ2-3, the complete variable domain reads KAGVTQTPRYLIKTRGQQVTLSCSPISGHRSVSWYQQTPGQGLQFLFEYFSETQRNKGNFPGRFSGRQFSNSRSEMNVSTLELGDSALYLCASRTGGESHTDTQYFGPGTRLTVL.

This sequence joins TRBV15 and TRBJ2-3; 9 positions agree with TRBD2. Per the germline V gene, CDR1 is LNHNV and CDR2 is YYDKDF (reference sequence). After removal of 3 bases from V and 6 bases from J, the junction contained 7 bases not matched to a gene. The CDR3 covers 15 residues. For the CDR3, the DNA is TGTGCCACCAGCAGGAACCGAGGACTAGCGGATACGCAGTATTTT. Translating it yields CATSRNRGLADTQYF. The full variable domain, with the rest looked up from reference TRBV15 and TRBJ2-3, is DAMVIQNPRYQVTQFGKPVTLSCSQTLNHNVMYWYQQKSSQAPKLLFHYYDKDFNNEADTPDNFQSRRPNTSFCFLDIRSPGLGDTAMYLCATSRNRGLADTQYFGPGTRLTVL.

With regard to this clone: Because it lacks the conserved phenylalanine or tryptophan at the end, this CDR3 is likely a read error. The chain is built from TRBV29-1 and TRBJ1-6; a weak D match, TRBD1 (5 bases). V lost 4 bases, J lost 7 bases, and 11 bases lay in between. CDR3 length: 13 residues. From germline, CDR1 is SQVTM and CDR2 ANQGSEA. CDR3 amino acids: CSVGNRRNSPLHL. The CDR3 bases are TGCAGCGTTGGAAACAGGCGAAATTCACCCCTCCACCTT.

The chain has TRBV27 and TRBJ1-2, with a possible D match to TRBD1 (6 bases). The CDR3 loop spans 12 amino acids. Germline assignment: CDR1 MNHEY and CDR2 SMNVEV (reference sequence). V lost 8 bases, J lost 8 bases, and 15 bases lay in between. CDR3 amino acids: CASRGGAGGYTF. The CDR3 coding sequence is TGTGCCAGCCGGGGGGGGGCTGGAGGCTACACCTTC.

The V gene is TRBV5-8, the J gene TRBJ2-3; 7 bases fit TRBD1. The CDR3 has 16 residues. Germline V CDR1 and CDR2: SGHTS, YDEGEE. V gave up 1 base and J gave up 4 bases; unmatched junction bases: 9. The CDR3 loop reads CASSLYRGVKPDTQYF. CDR3 coding DNA: TGTGCCAGCAGCTTGTACAGGGGTGTCAAGCCAGATACGCAGTATTTT. Supplemented by reference TRBV5-8 and TRBJ2-3, the full variable domain reads EAGVTQSPTHLIKTRGQQATLRCSPISGHTSVYWYQQALGLGLQFLLWYDEGEERNRGNFPPRFSGRQFPNYSSELNVNALELEDSALYLCASSLYRGVKPDTQYFGPGTRLTVL.

This clone was found once. This chain joins TRBV5-6 and TRBJ2-7; TRBD1 agrees at 9 bases. The CDR3 covers 14 residues. Germline V gene data show CDR1 as SGHDT and CDR2 as YYEEEE. V trimming: 0 bases; J trimming: 2 bases; junction bases outside the gene matches: 0. The CDR3 loop is CASSLGQGAYEQYV. The CDR3 DNA reads TGTGCCAGCAGCTTGGGACAGGGGGCCTACGAGCAGTACGTC.

The chain has TRBV9 and TRBJ2-5; unclear D gene. Trimming stripped 0 bases from V and 5 bases from J, with 8 bases between. This CDR3 is built from 13 residues. Germline CDR1 is SGDLS and CDR2 is YYNGEE. DNA of the CDR3: TGTGCCAGCAGCGTAGGGGCTGTCGAGACCCAGTACTTC. Translating gives CASSVGAVETQYF. Combining the CDR3 with reference TRBV9 and TRBJ2-5 gives the whole variable domain DSGVTQTPKHLITATGQRVTLRCSPRSGDLSVYWYQQSLDQGLQFLIQYYNGEERAKGNILERFSAQQFPDLHSELNLSSLELGDSALYFCASSVGAVETQYFGPGTRLLVL.

This clone appeared a single time. The chain employs TRBV6-1 and TRBJ2-7; TRBD2 aligns across 10 bases. V lost 6 bases and J lost 5; bases outside the gene matches: 7. The CDR3 totals 14 residues. CDR1 is MNHNS, CDR2 SASEGT, per germline. The CDR3 here is CASRHSGGNDEQYF. The CDR3 DNA sequence: TGTGCCAGCAGACATAGCGGGGGGAACGACGAGCAGTACTTC.

The chain uses TRBV19 and TRBJ1-5; D might be TRBD1 (6 bases). Germline V gives CDR1 LNHDA, CDR2 SQIVND (reference sequence). V lost 7 bases to trimming and J lost 9 bases, with 13 bases between them. The CDR3 runs to 12 residues. The CDR3 nucleotides read TGTGCCAGTACGAAACAGGGACCGCCCCAGCATTTT. Protein: CASTKQGPPQHF.

This chain links TRBV6-4 with TRBJ1-2, with TRBD1 matching over 10 bases. Trimming took 6 bases from V and 8 from J; bases not matched to a gene: 18. Germline V gene lookup returns CDR1 MRHNA and CDR2 SNTAGT. The CDR3 consists of 17 residues. CDR3 in amino acids: CASSLPKMPDRGRGYTF. Here the CDR3 DNA reads TGTGCCAGCAGCCTACCCAAAATGCCTGACAGGGGGCGCGGCTACACCTTC.

The chain has TRBV25-1 and TRBJ2-5, with 10 bases aligning to TRBD2. The CDR3 extends over 16 amino acids. Looked up from germline, CDR1 is MGHDK and CDR2 is SYGVNS. V lost 6 bases, J lost 5 bases, and 12 bases stayed unmatched. The CDR3 DNA is TGTGCCAGCAGCAACCTTTTAGCGGGAGGAGGTGAGACCCAGTACTTC. Translated, it gives CASSNLLAGGGETQYF.

The CDR3 region has the DNA TGTGCCATCAGCCGGACTGGGGTTGGGGCAGATACGCAGTATTTT. Translated, it gives CAISRTGVGADTQYF. The chain employs TRBV10-3 and TRBJ2-3, with TRBD2 as a possible D gene (5 bases). Germline assignment: CDR1 ENHRY and CDR2 SYGVKD. Between the trimmed V and J ends, which lost 6 bases and 4 bases, there was a span of 17 bases. CDR3 size: 15 residues.

The CDR3 DNA reads TGTGCCAGCAGGCGAACAGACACCGGGGAGCTGTTTTTT. Translated: CASRRTDTGELFF. The rearrangement uses TRBV6-5 and TRBJ2-2; D is uncertain. The germline gives CDR1 MNHEY, CDR2 SVGAGI. V lost 6 bases and J lost 3, with 8 bases in between. This CDR3 has 13 amino acids.

In regard to this clone: Given the absence of the conserved phenylalanine or tryptophan at the CDR3 end, a read error is likely. The limits of the CDR3 on the DNA are not certain, so only TCRdb's listed CDR3 is given. The V gene is TRBV6-1, the J gene TRBJ1-2. The CDR3 is 10 amino acids long, termini counted. From germline, CDR1 is MNHNS and CDR2 SASEGT. The CDR3 region is CASSWEGVAL.

Remarks on this clone: At one of its ends the junction is not consistent with the germline gene, which may arise from a read error. Other DNA sequences of this sample code for an identical CDR3. CDR3 sequence: CASSSGFNNEQFF. In DNA form, the CDR3 reads TGTGCCAGCAGCTCAGGATTTAACAATGAACAGTTCTTC. The rearrangement uses TRBV7-3 and TRBJ2-1; D not resolved. The CDR3 runs 13 residues. Germline CDR1 is SGHTA and CDR2 is FQGTGA.

V usage is TRBV7-2 and J usage is TRBJ2-5; TRBD1 matches at 7 bases. Germline-derived CDR1 and CDR2 are SGHTA and FQGNSA. V was pared by 4 bases and J by 3 bases, with 8 bases of the junction left unmatched. The CDR3 runs 15 residues. The CDR3 coding sequence is TGTGCCAGCAGCTCGCGACCAGGGGGTAAAGAGACCCAGTACTTC. Translating it yields CASSSRPGGKETQYF.

The chain carries TRBV29-1 and TRBJ1-1; D gene unclear. The CDR3 has 13 amino acids. V lost 7 bases and J 2 bases, leaving 14 bases between the germline ends. Germline CDR1 is SQVTM and CDR2 is ANQGSEA. The CDR3 loop reads CSGGGGINTEAFF. In DNA form, the CDR3 reads TGCAGCGGAGGAGGAGGAATTAACACTGAAGCTTTCTTT.

This clone was detected only once. The chain uses TRBV30 and TRBJ2-3; D is unclear. The CDR3 totals 11 residues. Germline CDR1 GTSNPN, CDR2 SVGIG (reference sequence). V lost 2 bases and J 3 bases, leaving 3 bases between the germline ends. The CDR3 here is CAWSLTDTQYF. The CDR3 DNA reads TGTGCCTGGAGTTTAACAGATACGCAGTATTTT.

The V and J genes are TRBV2 and TRBJ1-2; possibly TRBD1 for D (5 bases). The CDR3 spans 12 residues. CDR1 and CDR2 from the germline V gene are SNHLY and FYNNEI. V was trimmed by 6 bases and J by 6 bases, leaving 11 bases between them. The CDR3 protein is CASSQTEDGYTF. The DNA for the CDR3 is TGTGCCAGCAGCCAGACAGAAGATGGCTACACCTTC.